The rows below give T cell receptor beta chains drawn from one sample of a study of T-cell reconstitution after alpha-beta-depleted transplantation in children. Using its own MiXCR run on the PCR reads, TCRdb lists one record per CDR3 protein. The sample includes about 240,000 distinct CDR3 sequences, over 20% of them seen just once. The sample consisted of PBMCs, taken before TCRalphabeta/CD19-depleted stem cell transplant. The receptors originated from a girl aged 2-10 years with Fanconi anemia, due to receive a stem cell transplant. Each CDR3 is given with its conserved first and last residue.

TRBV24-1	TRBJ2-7	CATSDPSGKPYEQYF
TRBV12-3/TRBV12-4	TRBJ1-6	CASSRGQGDSPLHF
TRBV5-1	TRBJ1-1	CASTYRGEAEAFF
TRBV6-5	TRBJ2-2	CASSYSMGGANTGELFF
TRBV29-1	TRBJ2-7	CSVAGDYEQYF
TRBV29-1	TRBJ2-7	CSVVRQGLGEQYF
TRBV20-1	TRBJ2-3	CSATKGVSTDTQYF
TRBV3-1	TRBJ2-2	CASSHNPAGVTGELFF
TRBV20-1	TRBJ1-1	CSASRGADTEAFF
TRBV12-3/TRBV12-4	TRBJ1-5	CASSFTVDQPQHF
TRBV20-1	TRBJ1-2	CSALRGGRGYGYTF
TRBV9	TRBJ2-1	CASSPLSGYNEQFF
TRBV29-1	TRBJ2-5	CSVWGGSGEETQYF
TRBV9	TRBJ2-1	CASSRLAGLSNEQFF
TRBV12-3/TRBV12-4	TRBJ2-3	CASRNGVSTDTQYF
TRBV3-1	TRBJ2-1	CASSQRQTGLAYNEQFF
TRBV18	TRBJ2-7	CASSPVRVPSSYEQYF
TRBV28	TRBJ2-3	CASIPAGGSTDTQYF
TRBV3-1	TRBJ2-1	CASSQDLGKGTDEQFF
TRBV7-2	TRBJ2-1	CASSRRRERNEQFF
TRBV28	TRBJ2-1	CASKIRGHYNEQFF
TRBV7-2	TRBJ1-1	CASSLVMNTEAFF
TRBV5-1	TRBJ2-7	CASSLGLRSYEQYF
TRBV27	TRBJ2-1	CASSGAGDFVEQFF